Each of the 9 T cell receptor beta chains below was sequenced from the same sample in a study of blood T cell repertoires in COVID-19. Data came from immunoSEQ multiplex PCR; TCRdb stores just in-frame clones and leaves some out. Counted here are under 300,000 clones, approximately 86% occurring once; the ten biggest clones make up approximately 1.7%. Sequencing used PBMCs or T cells enriched from blood (not recorded which). All receptors come from a woman aged 45-60 years who had recovered from COVID-19.

The chain has TRBV28 and TRBJ1-1; 7 bases are shared with TRBD1. V trimming: 10 bases; J trimming: 4 bases; junction bases outside the gene matches: 9. CDR1 and CDR2 (germline): MDHEN, SYDVKM. The CDR3 consists of 13 residues. CDR3 loop: CATSTGSRTEAFF. The CDR3 DNA reads as TGTGCCACCTCGACAGGGAGTCGCACTGAAGCTTTCTTT. Together with reference TRBV28 and TRBJ1-1, the CDR3 gives the full variable domain: DVKVTQSSRYLVKRTGEKVFLECVQDMDHENMFWYRQDPGLGLRLIYFSYDVKMKEKGDIPEGYSVSREKKERFSLILESASTNQTSMYLCATSTGSRTEAFFGQGTRLTVV.

This rearrangement joins TRBV27 to TRBJ1-1; D perhaps matches TRBD1 (6 bases). V was clipped by 5 bases and J by 4 bases, with 14 bases between them. The CDR3 is 14 amino acids. Germline lookup yields CDR1 MNHEY and CDR2 SMNVEV (reference sequence). The DNA of the CDR3 is TGTGCCAGCAGTAATACAGGGTCTGGCACTGAAGCTTTCTTT. Its translation: CASSNTGSGTEAFF.

The chain carries TRBV7-9 and TRBJ1-3; D gene uncertain. Trimming left V 0 bases short and J 1 base short, with 13 bases between. There are 17 residues in the CDR3. Germline V gene lookup returns CDR1 SEHNR and CDR2 FQNEAQ (reference sequence). CDR3 protein: CASSLASRSDSGNTIYF. CDR3 DNA: TGTGCCAGCAGCTTAGCGAGTAGATCCGATTCTGGAAACACCATATATTTT.

The rearrangement links TRBV5-1 to TRBJ1-1; 7 bases match TRBD1. CDR1 is SGHRS and CDR2 is YFSETQ in the germline V gene. Trimming at V came to 3 bases and at J to 4 bases, leaving 3 bases not matched to a gene. The CDR3 sequence is 13 residues long. The CDR3 DNA sequence: TGCGCCAGCAGCTCACAGGGGACCACTGAAGCTTTCTTT. Its protein product is CASSSQGTTEAFF.

This clone was seen a few times. This chain joins TRBV12-3 or TRBV12-4 and TRBJ2-1; 8 nucleotides agree with TRBD1. The CDR3 contains 13 residues. The V gene end was trimmed by 5 bases and the J gene end by 6 bases; junction bases not matched to a gene: 3. The CDR3 nucleotides are TGTGCCAGCAGTCTGGGACAGGCCAATGAGCAGTTCTTC. This encodes CASSLGQANEQFF.

A single count supports this clone. The chain carries TRBV6-2 or TRBV6-3 and TRBJ2-5; 12 positions match TRBD2. The germline CDR1 and CDR2 sequences are MNHEY and SVGEGT. This CDR3 has 15 amino acids. Unmatched junction bases numbered 4, after V lost 4 bases and J lost 4 bases. CDR3 sequence (DNA): TGTGCCAGCAGTTCGTCGGGACTAGCGGGAGAGACCCAGTACTTC. This translates into CASSSSGLAGETQYF.

The CDR3 coding sequence is TGTGCCAGTAGTATCCAGACAGGGGGAAGGAATGAGCAGTTCTTC. As protein: CASSIQTGGRNEQFF. The chain uses TRBV19 and TRBJ2-1; TRBD1 matches 9 bases. This CDR3 region has 15 residues. V dropped 3 bases and J dropped 7; count of bases not matched to a gene: 7. Per germline, CDR1 LNHDA and CDR2 SQIVND (reference sequence).

The V gene is TRBV16, the J gene TRBJ2-1, with a tentative D call TRBD2 (6 bases). The length of the CDR3 is 15 residues. CDR1 and CDR2 from the germline V gene are KGHSY and FQNENV. V was trimmed by 0 bases and J by 3 bases, leaving 9 bases between them. CDR3 protein: CASSQSGTDYNEQFF. The CDR3 bases are TGTGCCAGCAGCCAATCGGGGACTGACTACAATGAGCAGTTCTTC.

This chain joins TRBV29-1 and TRBJ1-2; D uncertain. The CDR3 spans 13 residues. Germline V gene data show CDR1 as SQVTM and CDR2 as ANQGSEA. V was cut by 7 bases and J by 0 bases, with 12 bases left in between. CDR3 residues: CSAEQESNYGYTF. For the CDR3, the DNA is TGCAGCGCCGAGCAGGAATCTAACTATGGCTACACCTTC.